This note documents a single T cell receptor (beta chain) sequence. The antigen it recognizes is unknown. Base-call qualities are not available, and no considerably larger clone is one nucleotide away. This specimen comes from a study of blood T cells in healthy people across ages (dated by TCRdb to the mid-2010s). Background on the whole study: In model experiments, roughly one uniquely barcoded TCR beta cDNA molecule per two T cells was captured by template switching. Using deep sequencing normalized with unique cDNA molecular identifiers, the study measured how TCR beta repertoire diversity changes with age. Donors were grouped into four age groups: young (average 16 years), middle-aged (roughly 40), aged (over 55) and long-lived (about 89). To avoid experimental bias, donors of different ages were spread randomly across the sequencing lanes. For two donors (one aged 18 to 29 and one aged 80 or older), the study analyzed two additional independent replicas of 1 million unique cDNA reads from the same blood draw. Broad study findings and their caveats: As age increased, observed TCR beta diversity per million T cells dropped in a roughly linear way, and a significant reduction was already evident by age roughly 36. Because donor CMV infection status was unknown, age-related changes in expanded clonotypes were potentially confounded. Estimates of total diversity based on one million sequenced T cells were regarded as lower bounds and as underestimates. Conclusive comparison of naive and antigen-experienced compartments was prevented by the profiling of bulk unsorted PBMCs. Compared with the aged group, the long-lived group had more naive CD4+ T cells, fewer expanded clones and increased TCR diversity, suggesting age selection. A strong correlation was found between observed TCR beta diversity and the percentage of naive T cells measured by flow cytometry.

Libraries came from 5' RACE. TCRdb names Illumina HiSeq 2500 as the instrument used. A second PCR of 7 to 11 cycles was performed with a sample-barcoded 5' primer and a J-beta primer mix. Each TCR beta cDNA molecule received a unique molecular identifier from a template-switch 5' adaptor carrying 12 random nucleotides. At least 2.5 million CDR3-containing paired-end reads were obtained from each sample. The Mint cDNA synthesis kit, primed by a TRBC-specific oligonucleotide, was used to synthesize first-strand cDNA from all RNA. Following uracil-DNA glycosylase treatment, all cDNA underwent a first 18-cycle PCR with the universal primers M1SS and BC2_uni_R. The paper's processing steps were these. Normalization of each sample was performed by random selection of 1 million high-quality reads, each carrying a distinct molecular identifier. Instead of being binned into consensus sequences, reads with shared molecular identifiers were discarded. MiTCR, with a Q25 quality threshold and the strictest error-elimination algorithm, was used for CDR3 identification, clonotype clustering and error correction. Lower-bound total TCR beta diversity was estimated with a nonparametric unseen species model using Euler transformation. The public reads were quality trimmed at Q25 with fastp and then assembled into clones with MiXCR by TCRdb, keeping productive beta chains. Under each unique CDR3 protein, matching rows form one entry showing the most common genes and DNA. The V and J calls shown here were made by TCRdb, not taken from the authors' results. The sample table lists about 720,000 distinct CDR3 sequences, 22% of them with a count of one. Roughly a fifth of the sample is held by the ten biggest clonotypes.

The donors were some 36 Caucasian individuals from Russia, aged roughly 6 to 100 years, who were systemically healthy. Approximately 10 milliliters of peripheral blood were collected from each donor into EDTA-treated Vacutainer tubes. Ficoll-Paque density-gradient centrifugation was used to isolate PBMCs, with at least 6.5 million per sample. Trizol reagent was used to extract total RNA from PBMCs, with at least 5.5 micrograms per sample. The percentages of naive CD45RAhigh/CD27high T cells were determined by flow cytometry on a PBMC aliquot from every donor. V is cut by 6 bases and J by 0 bases, and the space between the germline ends is 12 bases. The CDR3 holds 14 amino acids from the cysteine to the phenylalanine. Of the read, only the CDR3 DNA is kept; its 42 bases are in frame from base 1. The germline V gene encodes CDR1 DFQATT and CDR2 SNEGSKA (reference sequence).

The clonotype comes from a man between 65 and 85 years old in good health. The chain is made from TRBV20-1 and TRBJ1-3, with the identity of the D gene unclear. The sample consisted of blood. The sequenced DNA is TGCAGTGCGAGGAGCCTGGACTCTGGAAACACCATATATTTT. This is translated as CSARSLDSGNTIYF.